These 29 T cell receptor beta chains came from one sample sequenced in a study of OX40 agonist ivuxolimab in advanced cancers. The data were produced by immunoSEQ multiplex PCR, yet TCRdb's version contains in-frame clones alone and is incomplete. The repertoire holds under 80,000 clones, with 85% to 95% as singletons. The starting material was CD4+ or CD8+ T cells sorted from blood, obtained in a trial of the OX40 agonist ivuxolimab. These TCRs come from an adult with an advanced solid tumor such as melanoma, head and neck, liver or kidney cancer.

This clone came up once. The chain links TRBV19 to TRBJ2-5, with TRBD2 identical over 13 bases. The germline V gene has CDR1 LNHDA and CDR2 SQIVND (reference sequence). This CDR3 is built from 13 residues. J was trimmed by 3 bases and V by 11 bases; bases with no gene match: 3. The CDR3 loop is CACGLAGEETQYF. CDR3 sequence (DNA): TGTGCCTGCGGACTAGCGGGGGAAGAGACCCAGTACTTC.

The V call is TRBV27, the J call TRBJ1-1; 7 positions match TRBD1. V was clipped by 2 bases and J by 5 bases; unmatched bases: 5. The CDR3 runs to 14 residues. CDR1 is MNHEY, CDR2 SMNVEV, per germline (reference sequence). The CDR3 is CASSLGQVRTEAFF. CDR3 in DNA: TGTGCCAGCAGTTTAGGACAGGTCAGGACTGAAGCTTTCTTT.

The chain couples TRBV7-2 to TRBJ2-2; D unclear. Trimming pared 5 bases from V and 1 base from J, leaving 11 bases between. Germline V gives CDR1 SGHTA, CDR2 FQGNSA. The CDR3 totals 15 residues. CDR3 bases: TGTGCCAGCAGCCCCAACCGGATGAACACCGGGGAGCTGTTTTTT. It is translated as CASSPNRMNTGELFF.

The CDR3 nucleotides are TGTGCCAGCAGACCAAACAGGGAAGGGGAGCTGTTTTTT. The encoded protein is CASRPNREGELFF. V usage is TRBV7-8 and J usage is TRBJ2-2; tentative D call: TRBD1 (6 bases). This CDR3 contains 13 residues. V was cut by 6 bases and J by 8 bases, with 13 bases left in between. Germline assignment: CDR1 SGHVS and CDR2 FQNEAQ.

For this clone: Other DNA sequences of this sample code for an identical CDR3. The chain employs TRBV4-3 and TRBJ2-7; maybe TRBD1 (6 bases). The germline V and J ends were trimmed by 0 bases and 3 bases, with 9 bases remaining between them. Per germline, CDR1 LGHNA and CDR2 YSLEER. This CDR3 is built from 14 residues. CDR3 region: CASSQDRGNYEQYF. CDR3 bases: TGCGCCAGCAGCCAAGACAGGGGAAACTACGAGCAGTACTTC.

The rearrangement links TRBV13 to TRBJ2-3, with 7 bases lining up with TRBD2. The junction had 2 bases not matched to a gene; V was cut back by 4 bases and J by 4 bases. This CDR3 contains 13 residues. Germline loops: CDR1 PRHDT, CDR2 FYEKMQ (reference sequence). In DNA, the CDR3 is TGTGCCAGCAGCTCGGGGGGTGCAGATACGCAGTATTTT. As protein: CASSSGGADTQYF.

The chain carries TRBV19 and TRBJ2-3; 9 nucleotides line up with TRBD1. CDR3 length equals 15 residues. Germline V CDR1 and CDR2: LNHDA, SQIVND (reference sequence). V shed 3 bases, J shed 6 bases, and the junction held 7 bases outside the gene matches. CDR3 nucleotide sequence: TGTGCCAGTAGTATTAGGGACAGGGCATATGATACGCAGTATTTT. Translated: CASSIRDRAYDTQYF.

The CDR3 is CATSLEFPGSTDTQYF. The CDR3, as DNA: TGTGCCACCAGCTTAGAGTTCCCGGGGAGCACAGATACGCAGTATTTT. J is TRBJ2-3 and V is TRBV27, with D possibly being TRBD2 (5 bases). The CDR3 consists of 16 residues. Germline CDR1 MNHEY, CDR2 SMNVEV (reference sequence). The V end lost 10 bases, the J end lost 0 bases, and 20 bases lay between the germline ends.

The gene calls are TRBV10-1 and TRBJ1-1; TRBD1 matches 7 bases. CDR3 length equals 15 residues. V was clipped by 5 bases and J by 1 base; unmatched bases: 7. Germline values: CDR1 WNHNN, CDR2 SYGVQD (reference sequence). CDR3 protein: CASSRDGTANTEAFF. CDR3 nucleotide sequence: TGCGCCAGCAGTCGAGACGGGACAGCGAACACTGAAGCTTTCTTT.

This sequence joins TRBV7-9 and TRBJ2-5, with TRBD2 matching over 16 bases. V gave up 5 bases and J gave up 5 bases; unmatched junction bases: 11. CDR3 length: 18 amino acids. In germline, CDR1 is SEHNR, CDR2 FQNEAQ (reference sequence). CDR3 DNA sequence: TGTGCCAGCAGCCCACCGGGACTAGCGGGAGGGCCAGGGGAGACCCAGTACTTC. Translation: CASSPPGLAGGPGETQYF.

The genes are TRBV19 and TRBJ1-1; no clear D. The CDR3 consists of 14 residues. Trimming removed 0 bases from V and 4 bases from J, with 9 bases in between. CDR1 and CDR2 (germline): LNHDA, SQIVND (reference sequence). The CDR3 coding sequence is TGTGCCAGTAGTATAGATAAAAGGTCCACTGAAGCTTTCTTT. Translated: CASSIDKRSTEAFF.

The chain joins TRBV9 to TRBJ2-3, with 9 nucleotides matching TRBD2. This CDR3 has 15 amino acids. V shed 3 bases and J 1 base; nucleotides not matched to a gene: 3. CDR1 and CDR2 from the germline V gene are SGDLS and YYNGEE. For the CDR3, the DNA is TGTGCCAGCAGCGAGCGACTAGCGGGCACAGATACGCAGTATTTT. This codes for CASSERLAGTDTQYF.

The rearrangement joins TRBV9 to TRBJ2-7; 9 bases align to TRBD2. The CDR3 has 15 residues. The germline V gene has CDR1 SGDLS and CDR2 YYNGEE. Losses at the gene ends were 2 bases for V and 5 bases for J; bases not matched to a gene: 8. The CDR3 loop reads CASSVGGLAGDEQYF. The CDR3 DNA reads TGTGCCAGCAGCGTTGGGGGACTAGCTGGGGACGAGCAGTACTTC. The full variable domain, its missing parts supplied by reference TRBV9 and TRBJ2-7, is DSGVTQTPKHLITATGQRVTLRCSPRSGDLSVYWYQQSLDQGLQFLIQYYNGEERAKGNILERFSAQQFPDLHSELNLSSLELGDSALYFCASSVGGLAGDEQYFGPGTRLTVT.

This chain links TRBV7-2 with TRBJ2-3, with D perhaps being TRBD1 or TRBD2 (5 bases each). CDR1 and CDR2 from the germline V gene are SGHTA and FQGNSA. The V end lost 8 bases, the J end lost 3 bases, and 12 bases lay between the germline ends. The CDR3 is 13 residues long. The CDR3 sequence: CASGASSTDTQYF. The CDR3 nucleotides read TGTGCCAGCGGGGCTAGCTCAACAGATACGCAGTATTTT.

The CDR3 region has the DNA TGTGCCAGCAGCTCGGGGGGGGCAGGATACCTCTACGAGCAGTACTTC. Translating it yields CASSSGGAGYLYEQYF. The chain carries TRBV11-2 and TRBJ2-7; 8 bases map to TRBD2. Unmatched junction bases numbered 11, after V lost 4 bases and J lost 3 bases. The CDR3 runs to 16 residues. CDR1 and CDR2 from the germline V gene are SGHAT and FQNNGV. Based on the CDR3 plus reference TRBV11-2 and TRBJ2-7, the full variable domain is EAGVAQSPRYKIIEKRQSVAFWCNPISGHATLYWYQQILGQGPKLLIQFQNNGVVDDSQLPKDRFSAERLKGVDSTLKIQPAKLEDSAVYLCASSSGGAGYLYEQYFGPGTRLTVT.

The rearrangement joins TRBV5-8 to TRBJ1-1, with D unclear. The germline CDR1 and CDR2 sequences are SGHTS and YDEGEE. The CDR3 is made up of 13 amino acids. V lost 2 bases and J lost 5, with 10 bases in between. CDR3 coding DNA: TGTGCCAGCAGCTTCGGCCCGGGGACTGAAGCTTTCTTT. Amino acid sequence: CASSFGPGTEAFF.

This clone was seen only once. The chain joins TRBV13 to TRBJ2-7, with 13 bases fitting TRBD2. This CDR3 region has 17 residues. The V gene's germline CDR1 is PRHDT and CDR2 FYEKMQ (reference sequence). Unmatched junction bases numbered 11, after V lost 3 bases and J lost 6 bases. This CDR3 is CASSFPPTSGREVEQYF. In DNA form, the CDR3 reads TGTGCCAGCAGCTTTCCCCCTACTAGCGGGAGGGAGGTCGAGCAGTACTTC.

The rearrangement links TRBV19 to TRBJ2-2, with 9 bases matching TRBD2. The CDR3 is 14 residues long. CDR1 is LNHDA and CDR2 is SQIVND in the germline V gene (reference sequence). V dropped 8 bases and J dropped 6; count of bases not matched to a gene: 7. The CDR3 nucleotides read TGTGCCAGTGATAGCGGGAGTGGGTCCGGGGAGCTGTTTTTT. This sequence encodes CASDSGSGSGELFF.

The J gene is TRBJ2-1, the V gene TRBV27; the D is unclear. This CDR3 contains 17 residues. Germline V gene lookup returns CDR1 MNHEY and CDR2 SMNVEV (reference sequence). V lost 4 bases and J 2 bases, leaving 18 bases between the germline ends. CDR3 residues: CASSSPSQAFAYNEQFF. The DNA for the CDR3 is TGTGCCAGCAGTTCCCCTTCTCAGGCGTTTGCCTACAATGAGCAGTTCTTC.

The chain links TRBV27 to TRBJ1-5, with unresolved D. The V and J ends lost 5 bases and 9 bases respectively, with 11 bases between them. CDR3 length: 12 residues. Germline V CDR1 and CDR2: MNHEY, SMNVEV (reference sequence). CDR3 amino acids: CASSEDGRPQHF. CDR3 bases: TGTGCCAGCAGTGAGGATGGGCGGCCCCAGCATTTT.

The chain combines TRBV27 with TRBJ1-1; perhaps TRBD1 as D (6 bases). The CDR3 is 14 amino acids. V was cut by 3 bases and J by 5 bases, with 13 bases left in between. CDR1 MNHEY and CDR2 SMNVEV come from the germline V gene (reference sequence). CDR3 nucleotides: TGTGCCAGCAGTTTTGGGGGCCTAGGTACTGAAGCTTTCTTT. Its protein product is CASSFGGLGTEAFF.

This clone was observed a single time. The chain couples TRBV27 to TRBJ2-3; 7 bases line up with TRBD2. The germline V gene has CDR1 MNHEY and CDR2 SMNVEV (reference sequence). The V segment lost 4 bases and the J segment 6 bases; nucleotides outside the gene matches: 4. There are 13 residues in the CDR3. The CDR3 DNA follows: TGTGCCAGCAGTTCCGGACTAGACGATACGCAGTATTTT. As protein: CASSSGLDDTQYF.

The V gene is TRBV29-1, the J gene TRBJ2-1, with 7 bases fitting TRBD2. V lost 7 bases, J lost 4 bases, and 7 bases stayed unmatched. Germline CDR1 is SQVTM and CDR2 is ANQGSEA. The CDR3 extends over 13 amino acids. CDR3 residues: CSAPTGRYNEQFF. DNA of the CDR3: TGCAGCGCTCCAACCGGGAGGTACAATGAGCAGTTCTTC.

The chain is built from TRBV4-3 and TRBJ1-6; maybe TRBD1 (6 bases). Trimming shortened V by 0 bases and J by 3 bases, and 15 bases separated the two germline ends. The CDR3 runs 18 residues. Germline-derived CDR1 and CDR2 are LGHNA and YSLEER. CDR3 protein: CASSQDSPGAGYNSPLHF. The CDR3 nucleotides are TGCGCCAGCAGCCAAGATTCTCCGGGGGCCGGCTATAATTCACCCCTCCACTTT.

The J gene is TRBJ1-5, the V gene TRBV5-8; weak D call: TRBD1 (5 bases). This CDR3 comprises 15 residues. Trimming took 4 bases from V and 0 from J, leaving 11 bases between them. The germline V gene has CDR1 SGHTS and CDR2 YDEGEE. CDR3 sequence: CASSPGRNSNQPQHF. The DNA of the CDR3 is TGTGCCAGCAGCCCGGGACGGAATAGCAATCAGCCCCAGCATTTT.

The chain is built from TRBV27 and TRBJ1-1; D call uncertain. This CDR3 has 13 amino acids. The V end lost 2 bases, the J end lost 5 bases, and 9 bases lay between the germline ends. Germline V gene sequence: CDR1 MNHEY, CDR2 SMNVEV (reference sequence). CDR3 in DNA: TGTGCCAGCAGTTTACTCGCTAGTACTGAAGCTTTCTTT. Translated: CASSLLASTEAFF.

V usage is TRBV10-1 and J usage is TRBJ2-7; the D gene could be TRBD1 or TRBD2 (5 bases each). Germline lookup yields CDR1 WNHNN and CDR2 SYGVQD (reference sequence). The CDR3 consists of 12 residues. Between the trimmed V and J ends, which lost 10 bases and 7 bases, there was a span of 17 bases. The CDR3 DNA reads as TGCGCCACGGGGCCGTCGCTGTGGGAGCAGTACTTC. Its protein product is CATGPSLWEQYF.

The chain combines TRBV7-8 with TRBJ1-1; no definite D call. The CDR3 spans 16 residues. Trimming took off 1 base at V and 0 bases at J, with 12 bases between the two ends. CDR1 and CDR2 from the germline V gene are SGHVS and FQNEAQ. The CDR3 DNA follows: TGTGCCAGCAGCTTAGTAGGGAGCGACATGAACACTGAAGCTTTCTTT. The encoded protein is CASSLVGSDMNTEAFF.

By frequency in the sample, this clone is medium-sized (0.01 to 0.1%). The V and J genes are TRBV27 and TRBJ2-7; perhaps TRBD1 as D (5 bases). The CDR3 spans 13 residues. V was clipped by 2 bases and J by 7 bases, with 12 bases between them. Germline CDR1 reads MNHEY; CDR2 reads SMNVEV (reference sequence). The CDR3 protein is CASSLGSGYEQYF. CDR3 DNA sequence: TGTGCCAGCAGTTTAGGCTCAGGGTATGAGCAGTACTTC.